One and the same sample provided the 18 T cell receptor beta chains below, sequenced in a study of T cells in Graves' hyperthyroidism and ophthalmopathy. Researchers took RNA transcripts and amplified the TCR beta CDR3 regions from them. RT-PCR in the first round (using the HTBI primer set) targeted the TCR CDR3. Via MiXCR, TCRdb re-called the multiplex PCR reads, giving one row per CDR3 protein. The table lists around 600,000 distinct CDR3 sequences, approximately 14% of them singletons. What was sequenced was blood. The origin of the receptors is a woman in her forties or fifties with Graves' ophthalmopathy.

This clonotype was found many times. The V call is TRBV5-6, the J call TRBJ2-1; D perhaps matches TRBD1 (6 bases). Germline V gene sequence: CDR1 SGHDT, CDR2 YYEEEE. The CDR3 spans 16 residues. With 1 base removed from V and 1 base from J, the gap between germline ends came to 12 bases. The CDR3 is CASSLNPGVSYNEQFF. The CDR3 DNA reads TGTGCCAGCAGCTTGAACCCAGGGGTATCCTACAATGAGCAGTTCTTC.

Ten or more counts support this clonotype. The chain recombines TRBV7-9 with TRBJ2-1; tentatively, D is TRBD1 or TRBD2 (5 bases each). CDR3 length: 18 residues. Germline V gene data show CDR1 as SEHNR and CDR2 as FQNEAQ (reference sequence). Trimming took off 4 bases at V and 7 bases at J, with 26 bases between the two ends. The CDR3 nucleotides read TGTGCCAGCAGCTCAAGTCGTTGGGGCAGGGAGCCTATTAATGAGCAGTTCTTC. Translated, it gives CASSSSRWGREPINEQFF.

The sample holds many counts of this clonotype. V gene TRBV7-3 combines with J gene TRBJ2-1; 16 bases agree with TRBD2. CDR3 length equals 16 residues. V trimming: 1 base; J trimming: 9 bases; junction bases outside the gene matches: 3. Looked up from germline, CDR1 is SGHTA and CDR2 is FQGTGA. The CDR3 DNA sequence: TGTGCCAGCAGCTTAAAAGGGACTAGCGGGAGGGTTGAGCAGTTCTTC. Protein: CASSLKGTSGRVEQFF.

This clonotype has a count of ten or more. V is TRBV7-8 and J is TRBJ2-2; D remains ambiguous. CDR1 is SGHVS, CDR2 FQNEAQ, per germline. V gave up 8 bases and J gave up 3 bases, with 10 bases separating them. The CDR3 contains 13 residues. This CDR3 is CASGLAHTGELFF. CDR3 nucleotide sequence: TGTGCCAGCGGGCTTGCGCACACCGGGGAGCTGTTTTTT.

This clonotype was seen many times. J is TRBJ2-7 and V is TRBV13; D may be TRBD1 (5 bases). The CDR3 covers 16 residues. Trimming took off 0 bases at V and 1 base at J, with 13 bases between the two ends. Germline V lookup: CDR1 PRHDT, CDR2 FYEKMQ (reference sequence). The CDR3 here is CASSLGSLGPSYEQYF. CDR3 DNA sequence: TGTGCCAGCAGCTTAGGTTCGTTGGGGCCGTCCTACGAGCAGTACTTC.

In DNA form, the CDR3 reads TGTGCCAGCAGCTTAGTCGGGGGGGGATTTGCGCAGTATTTT. As protein: CASSLVGGGFAQYF. The chain joins TRBV7-2 to TRBJ2-3, with 8 bases lining up with TRBD2. After removal of 1 base from V and 10 bases from J, the junction contained 7 bases not matched to a gene. This CDR3 is built from 14 residues. The V gene's germline CDR1 is SGHTA and CDR2 FQGNSA.

The chain links TRBV28 to TRBJ2-3; 10 nucleotides agree with TRBD2. With 1 base clipped from V and 2 bases from J, the junction kept 12 bases outside the gene matches. The germline V gene encodes CDR1 MDHEN and CDR2 SYDVKM. This CDR3 region has 19 residues. CDR3 bases: TGTGCCAGCAGTTTATTAGAGCGGGAGGGCCACGCAGTCACAGATACGCAGTATTTT. Protein product: CASSLLEREGHAVTDTQYF.

This clonotype has more than one count but fewer than ten. This chain links TRBV28 with TRBJ2-2, with D perhaps TRBD1 (5 bases). Per germline, CDR1 MDHEN and CDR2 SYDVKM. CDR3 length: 13 amino acids. The ends were cut back, 5 bases at V and 6 bases at J, with 10 bases in the middle. CDR3 loop: CASSGALAGELFF. DNA of the CDR3: TGTGCCAGCAGTGGGGCTCTTGCCGGGGAGCTGTTTTTT.

CDR3 residues: CASSLATGVPKNIQYF. CDR3 DNA sequence: TGTGCCAGCAGCTTAGCAACGGGAGTACCCAAAAACATTCAGTACTTC. The chain is built from TRBV7-8 and TRBJ2-4, with D perhaps TRBD2 (6 bases). This CDR3 has 16 amino acids. V shed 0 bases and J shed 2 bases, with 11 bases lying between them. CDR1 SGHVS and CDR2 FQNEAQ come from the germline V gene.

The table lists this clonotype with a count of one. The V call is TRBV4-3, the J call TRBJ2-7, with 10 bases lining up with TRBD2. The CDR3 has 16 residues. The germline gives CDR1 LGHNA, CDR2 YSLEER. J lost 2 bases, V lost 4 bases, and 8 bases had no gene match. The CDR3 region has the DNA TGCGCCAGCAGCCTAGATTGGACTAGCGGAGCCTACGAGCAGTACTTC. Protein product: CASSLDWTSGAYEQYF.

This clonotype was counted between two and nine times. One end of the junction fails to match germline, which may point to a read error. The chain carries TRBV6-2 or TRBV6-3 and TRBJ1-1; maybe TRBD1 (6 bases). This CDR3 is built from 14 residues. Germline CDR1 and CDR2: MNHEY and SVGEGT. CDR3: CASSWTVLNTEASF. For the CDR3, the DNA is TGTGCCAGCAGTTGGACAGTATTGAACACTGAAGCTTCCTTT.

This clonotype was detected a few times. V gene TRBV5-5 combines with J gene TRBJ2-7; D possibly corresponds to TRBD2 (6 bases). V was shortened by 0 bases and J by 8 bases, with 27 bases between the two germline ends. Per germline, CDR1 SGHKS and CDR2 YYEKEE (reference sequence). This CDR3 region has 18 residues. The CDR3 loop reads CASSLVGSGAVRGGKQYF. CDR3 coding DNA: TGTGCCAGCAGCTTGGTCGGGTCGGGAGCGGTGCGAGGTGGCAAGCAGTACTTC.

This clonotype was seen at least ten times. V and J are TRBV10-3 and TRBJ2-7, with TRBD2 identical over 15 bases. The germline CDR1 and CDR2 sequences are ENHRY and SYGVKD. Trimming removed 5 bases from V and 3 bases from J; junction bases left unmatched: 8. This CDR3 has 17 amino acids. CDR3 loop: CAISKGLAGGGDYEQYF. CDR3 DNA: TGTGCCATCAGTAAGGGACTAGCGGGAGGTGGTGACTACGAGCAGTACTTC.

The V and J genes are TRBV4-3 and TRBJ2-3; D unclear. This CDR3 comprises 17 residues. V was shortened by 1 base and J by 0 bases, with 14 bases between the two germline ends. CDR1 and CDR2 from the germline V gene are LGHNA and YSLEER. The CDR3 DNA sequence: TGCGCCAGCAGCCAAGGGGCAGCCTCATGGAGCACAGATACGCAGTATTTT. It yields the protein CASSQGAASWSTDTQYF.

The chain recombines TRBV4-2 with TRBJ2-7; 10 nucleotides agree with TRBD1. Trimming at V came to 3 bases and at J to 6 bases, leaving 5 bases not matched to a gene. Per germline, CDR1 LGHNA and CDR2 YNFKEQ. This CDR3 has 14 amino acids. CDR3 residues: CASSQETGGFEQYF. The DNA of the CDR3 is TGTGCCAGCAGCCAGGAGACAGGGGGCTTCGAGCAGTACTTC.

In this sample, this clonotype turned up many times. The genes are TRBV20-1 and TRBJ1-5; 11 bases fit TRBD1. CDR1 and CDR2 from the germline V gene are DFQATT and SNEGSKA (reference sequence). V lost 2 bases and J lost 3; bases outside the gene matches: 6. The CDR3 extends over 16 amino acids. CDR3 protein: CSARSPGQGVNQPQHF. The CDR3 DNA reads as TGCAGTGCTAGATCCCCGGGACAGGGGGTCAATCAGCCCCAGCATTTT.

This clonotype was counted between two and nine times. The CDR3 end shows no conserved phenylalanine or tryptophan, and so a read error is likely. This chain links TRBV12-3 or TRBV12-4 with TRBJ1-6, with 7 bases fitting TRBD1. Trimming took 6 bases from V and 6 from J; bases not matched to a gene: 14. This CDR3 has 17 residues. The CDR3 nucleotides read TGTGCCAGCAGCGCTAAACCAATCCGGGACAGTAATTCACCCCTCCACCTT. As protein: CASSAKPIRDSNSPLHL.

This clonotype was counted many times. V gene TRBV20-1 combines with J gene TRBJ2-1; possibly TRBD1 for D (5 bases). Trimming stripped 4 bases from V and 10 bases from J, with 11 bases between. Germline V gene data show CDR1 as DFQATT and CDR2 as SNEGSKA (reference sequence). The CDR3 consists of 11 residues. The CDR3 spells CSAKDSSEQFF. CDR3 in DNA: TGCAGTGCTAAAGACAGCTCAGAGCAGTTCTTC.